The next 5 T cell receptor beta chains were all read from a single sample in a study of shared T cell receptors in the human thymus. Clones were sequenced by immunoSEQ multiplex PCR, and TCRdb holds only the in-frame ones, with some missing. The sample shows 550,000 to 800,000 clones, roughly 88% of them seen only once. The sample also formed part of further work on human thymus T cells.

The sample comprised thymocytes. The receptors stem from a girl less than two years old with a congenital heart defect.

The rearrangement joins TRBV6-5 to TRBJ2-1, with TRBD1 matching over 8 bases. V shed 6 bases and J 7 bases; nucleotides not matched to a gene: 5. This CDR3 contains 13 residues. Germline V gene lookup returns CDR1 MNHEY and CDR2 SVGAGI. CDR3 amino acids: CASRKGQVNEQFF. CDR3 sequence (DNA): TGTGCCAGCAGAAAGGGACAGGTGAATGAGCAGTTCTTC.

The chain links TRBV28 to TRBJ2-5, with TRBD1 identical over 7 bases. V lost 2 bases, J lost 1 base, and 10 bases stayed unmatched. This CDR3 contains 17 residues. Germline V gives CDR1 MDHEN, CDR2 SYDVKM. CDR3 amino acids: CASSLAPPYRGQETQYF. The CDR3 DNA reads TGTGCCAGCAGTTTAGCTCCCCCCTACAGGGGCCAAGAGACCCAGTACTTC.

The chain couples TRBV7-2 to TRBJ2-2; 11 bases match TRBD2. This CDR3 region has 19 residues. The V segment lost 5 bases and the J segment 1 base; nucleotides outside the gene matches: 12. Germline V gene data show CDR1 as SGHTA and CDR2 as FQGNSA. In nucleotides, the CDR3 is TGTGCCAGCAGCCCTGCTGCTCTAGCGGGGGGCAAGAACACCGGGGAGCTGTTTTTT. Its translation is CASSPAALAGGKNTGELFF.

The genes are TRBV11-2 and TRBJ1-3; unclear D gene. CDR1 SGHAT and CDR2 FQNNGV come from the germline V gene. The V end was cut by 4 bases, the J end by 0 bases, with 10 bases between. CDR3 length equals 15 residues. Written as DNA, the CDR3 is TGTGCCAGCAGCTGGACTTCGAACTCTGGAAACACCATATATTTT. This encodes CASSWTSNSGNTIYF.

This sequence joins TRBV5-6 and TRBJ1-6, with no clear D. The CDR3 loop spans 15 amino acids. CDR1 SGHDT and CDR2 YYEEEE come from the germline V gene. The ends were cut back, 3 bases at V and 10 bases at J, with 17 bases in the middle. The DNA of the CDR3 is TGTGCCAGCAGCTCGTCGTACAGATTTAACTCACCCCTCCACTTT. Translating gives CASSSSYRFNSPLHF.